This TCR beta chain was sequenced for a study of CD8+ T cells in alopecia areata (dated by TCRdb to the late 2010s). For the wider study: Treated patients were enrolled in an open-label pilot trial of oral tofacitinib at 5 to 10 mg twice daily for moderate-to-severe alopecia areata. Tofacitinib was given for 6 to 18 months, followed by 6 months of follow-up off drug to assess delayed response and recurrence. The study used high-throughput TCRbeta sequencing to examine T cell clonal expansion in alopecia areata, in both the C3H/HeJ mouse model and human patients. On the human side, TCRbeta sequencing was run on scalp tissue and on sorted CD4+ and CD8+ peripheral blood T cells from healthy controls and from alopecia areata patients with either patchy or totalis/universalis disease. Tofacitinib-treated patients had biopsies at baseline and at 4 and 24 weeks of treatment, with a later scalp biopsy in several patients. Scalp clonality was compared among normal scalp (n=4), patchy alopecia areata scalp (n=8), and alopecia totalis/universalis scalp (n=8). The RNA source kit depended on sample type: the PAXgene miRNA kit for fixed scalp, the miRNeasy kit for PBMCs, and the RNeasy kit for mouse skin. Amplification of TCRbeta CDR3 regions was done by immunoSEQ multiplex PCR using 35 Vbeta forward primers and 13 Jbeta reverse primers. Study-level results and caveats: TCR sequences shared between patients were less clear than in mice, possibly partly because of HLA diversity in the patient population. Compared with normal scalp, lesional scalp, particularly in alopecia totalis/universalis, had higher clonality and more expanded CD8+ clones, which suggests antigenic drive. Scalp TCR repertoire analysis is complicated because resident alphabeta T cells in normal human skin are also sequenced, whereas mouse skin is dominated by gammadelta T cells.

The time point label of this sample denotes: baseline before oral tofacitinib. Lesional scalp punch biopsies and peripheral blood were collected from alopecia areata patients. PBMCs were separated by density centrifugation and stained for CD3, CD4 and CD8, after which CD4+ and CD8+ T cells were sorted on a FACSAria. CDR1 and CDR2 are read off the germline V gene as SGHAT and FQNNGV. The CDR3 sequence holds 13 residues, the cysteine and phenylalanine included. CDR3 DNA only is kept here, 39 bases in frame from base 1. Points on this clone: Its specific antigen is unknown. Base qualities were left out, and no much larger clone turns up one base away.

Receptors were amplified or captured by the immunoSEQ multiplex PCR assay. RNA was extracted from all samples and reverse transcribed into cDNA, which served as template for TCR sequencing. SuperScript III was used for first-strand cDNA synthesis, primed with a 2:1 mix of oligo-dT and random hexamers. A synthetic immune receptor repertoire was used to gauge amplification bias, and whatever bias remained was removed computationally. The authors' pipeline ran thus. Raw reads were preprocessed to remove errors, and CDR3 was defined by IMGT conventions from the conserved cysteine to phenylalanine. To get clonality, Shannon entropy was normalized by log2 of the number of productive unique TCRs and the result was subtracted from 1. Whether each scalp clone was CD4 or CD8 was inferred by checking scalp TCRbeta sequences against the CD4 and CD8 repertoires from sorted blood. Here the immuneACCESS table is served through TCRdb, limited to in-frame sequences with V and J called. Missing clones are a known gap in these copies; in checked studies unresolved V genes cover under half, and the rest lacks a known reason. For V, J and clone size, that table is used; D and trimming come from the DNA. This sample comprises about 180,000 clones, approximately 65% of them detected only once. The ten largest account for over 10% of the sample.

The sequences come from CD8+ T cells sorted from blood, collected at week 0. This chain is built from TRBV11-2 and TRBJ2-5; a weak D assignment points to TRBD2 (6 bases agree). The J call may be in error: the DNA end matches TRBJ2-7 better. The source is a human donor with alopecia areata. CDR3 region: CASRPSVTYEQYF. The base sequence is TGTGCCAGCAGACCTAGCGTGACCTACGAGCAGTACTTC.